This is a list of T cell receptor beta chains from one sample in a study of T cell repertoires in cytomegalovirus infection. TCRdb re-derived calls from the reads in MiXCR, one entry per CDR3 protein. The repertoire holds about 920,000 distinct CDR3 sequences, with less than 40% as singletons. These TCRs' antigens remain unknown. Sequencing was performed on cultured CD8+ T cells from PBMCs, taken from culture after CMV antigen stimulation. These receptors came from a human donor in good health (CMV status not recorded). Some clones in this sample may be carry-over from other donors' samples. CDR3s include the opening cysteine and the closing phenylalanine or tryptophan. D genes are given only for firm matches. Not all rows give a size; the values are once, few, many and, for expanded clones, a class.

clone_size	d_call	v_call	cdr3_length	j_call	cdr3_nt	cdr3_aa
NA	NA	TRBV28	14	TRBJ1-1	TGTGCCAGCAGTTTAGTGCAGGTCGGAACTGAAGCTTTCTTT	CASSLVQVGTEAFF
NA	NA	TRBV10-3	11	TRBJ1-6	TGTGCCACCCAGGGGAACTCACCCCTCCACTTT	CATQGNSPLHF
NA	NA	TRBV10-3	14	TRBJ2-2	TGTGCCATTCCGGGACCCCCGAACACCGGGGAGCTGTTTTTT	CAIPGPPNTGELFF
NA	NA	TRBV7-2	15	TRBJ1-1	TGTGCCAGCAGCTCCCCCAAAAGGACCGCAAGGGAAGCTTTCTTT	CASSSPKRTAREAFF
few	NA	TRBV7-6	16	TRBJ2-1	TGTGCCAGCAGCCTACAGCCTATTGTTCCCTACAATGAGCAGTTCTTC	CASSLQPIVPYNEQFF
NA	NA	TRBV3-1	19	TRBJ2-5	TGTGCCAGCAGCCAAGATGCCCACCTCGGCGGGGCCACCCAAGAGACCCAGTACTTC	CASSQDAHLGGATQETQYF
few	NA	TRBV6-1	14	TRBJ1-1	TGTGCCAGCAGTGAGTCTCACGGGGGGGCTGAAGCTTTCTTT	CASSESHGGAEAFF
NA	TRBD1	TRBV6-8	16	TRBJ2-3	TGTGCCAACAGGTCCGGGACAGGGCCGAGGACAGATACGCAGTATTTT	CANRSGTGPRTDTQYF
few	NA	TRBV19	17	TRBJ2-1	TGTGCCAGTAGTATAGGGGGGTCTAGAGTTGCCGACAATGAGCAGTTCTTC	CASSIGGSRVADNEQFF
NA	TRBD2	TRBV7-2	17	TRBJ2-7	TGTGCCAGCAGCACCTTCGGACTAGCGAGGTCTTCCTGGGAGCAGTACTTC	CASSTFGLARSSWEQYF
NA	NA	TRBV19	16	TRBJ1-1	TGTGCCAGTAGTATCGATCTCGAACTCTTGCGGACTGAAGCTTTCTTT	CASSIDLELLRTEAFF
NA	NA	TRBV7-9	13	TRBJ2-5	TGTGCCAGCAGCTTAGAGTGGAGCGAGACCCAGTACTTC	CASSLEWSETQYF
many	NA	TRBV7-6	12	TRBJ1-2	TGTGCCAGCAGCTTGGACGGCTATGGCTACACCTTC	CASSLDGYGYTF
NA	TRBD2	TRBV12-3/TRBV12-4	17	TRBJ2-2	TGTGCCAGCAGGCACCCCCAAGCGGGGGGGCCCCCCGGGGAGCTGTTTTTT	CASRHPQAGGPPGELFF
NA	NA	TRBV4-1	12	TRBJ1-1	TGCGCCAGCAGCCACTCTCGAGCTGAAGCTTTCTTT	CASSHSRAEAFF
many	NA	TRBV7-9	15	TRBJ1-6	TGTGCCAGCAGCTCCCCGACAGGCTATAATTCACCCCTCCACTTT	CASSSPTGYNSPLHF
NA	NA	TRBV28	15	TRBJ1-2	TGTGCCAGCAGTCCCTGGCGTCAGGGAGGTGATGGCTACACCTTC	CASSPWRQGGDGYTF
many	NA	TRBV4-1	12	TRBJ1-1	TGTGCCAGCAGCCAAGGACGGACTGAAGCTTTCTTT	CASSQGRTEAFF
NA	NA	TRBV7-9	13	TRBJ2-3	TGTGCCAGCAGCACCACAAGGACAGATACGCAGTATTTT	CASSTTRTDTQYF
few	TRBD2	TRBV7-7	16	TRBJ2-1	TGTGCTAGCAGCTTTCTCGGGGGGGGAACTGGAAATGAGCAGTTCTTC	CASSFLGGGTGNEQFF
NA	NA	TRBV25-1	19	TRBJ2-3	TGTGCCAGCAGTGTTGGCCCTTTAGAGAGTTCTCTTCGCACAGATACGCAGTATTTT	CASSVGPLESSLRTDTQYF
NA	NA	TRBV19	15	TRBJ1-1	TGTGCCAGTAGTATACGGGCAGAAAAGAACACTGAAGCTTTCTTT	CASSIRAEKNTEAFF
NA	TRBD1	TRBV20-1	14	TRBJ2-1	TGCAGTGCTAGAGAGCTACAGGGGGAAGATGAGCAGTTCTTC	CSARELQGEDEQFF
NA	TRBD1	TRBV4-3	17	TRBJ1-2	TGCGCCAGCAGCCAAGATCGGGGTTCCAGGGGGACGGATGGCTACACCTTC	CASSQDRGSRGTDGYTF
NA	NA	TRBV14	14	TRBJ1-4	TGTGCCAGCAGCCACGGGTTCGATAATGAAAAACTGTTTTTT	CASSHGFDNEKLFF
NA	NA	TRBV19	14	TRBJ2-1	TGTGCCAGTAGTATATCCCAGATGTACAATGAGCAGTTCTTC	CASSISQMYNEQFF
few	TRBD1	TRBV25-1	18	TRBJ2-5	TGTGCCAGCAGTGAATCTGGGACAGGGGTATGGGGCGTAGAGACCCAGTACTTC	CASSESGTGVWGVETQYF
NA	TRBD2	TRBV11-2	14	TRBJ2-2	TGTGCCAGCCAGCGGGGGCCAAACACTGGGGAGCTGTTTTTT	CASQRGPNTGELFF
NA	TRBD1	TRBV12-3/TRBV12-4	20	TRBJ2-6	TGTGCCATCATCTCTTGGGCCGGGGACAGCCCTAACTCTGGGGCCAACGTCCTGACTTTC	CAIISWAGDSPNSGANVLTF
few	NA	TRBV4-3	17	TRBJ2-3	TGCGCCAGCAGCCAAGATTTCCGTGGGTCCCTCTCAGATACGCAGTATTTT	CASSQDFRGSLSDTQYF
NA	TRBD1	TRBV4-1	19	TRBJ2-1	TGCGCCAGCAGCCTAGGGACAGGGGTGCCCCACTTCTCCTACAATGAGCAGTTCTTC	CASSLGTGVPHFSYNEQFF
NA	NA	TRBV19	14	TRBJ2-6	TGTGCCACCTCGGACAGAGCGAGGGCCAACGTCCTGACTTTC	CATSDRARANVLTF
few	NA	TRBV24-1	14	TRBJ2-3	TGTGCCACCAGTGACCACGGACGCACAGATACGCAGTATTTT	CATSDHGRTDTQYF